One and the same sample provided the 27 T cell receptor beta chains below, sequenced in a study of regulatory T cells in long-lasting Graves disease. TCR beta libraries were built with iRepertoire HTBI primers and Arm-PCR of CDR3 regions. A single record per CDR3 protein comes from TCRdb applying MiXCR to the multiplex PCR reads. Of approximately 490,000 distinct CDR3 sequences listed, 15% to 20% are singletons. Time point: newly diagnosed GD, antithyroid drugs for less than 3 months. RNA from PBMCs was the source of the TCR library. The same data also contributed to another study, on T cells in Graves' hyperthyroidism and ophthalmopathy.

This specimen was peripheral blood mononuclear cells (PBMCs), taken at new diagnosis, from a patient treated with antithyroid drugs. The receptors shown here come from a man between 40 and 49 years old with Graves disease.

The chain recombines TRBV7-2 with TRBJ2-6; D perhaps matches TRBD1 (6 bases). The germline CDR1 and CDR2 sequences are SGHTA and FQGNSA. There are 16 residues in the CDR3. Trimming took off 3 bases at V and 0 bases at J, with 9 bases between the two ends. CDR3 sequence: CASSFPQGSGANVLTF. The CDR3 region has the DNA TGTGCCAGCAGCTTTCCACAGGGCTCTGGGGCCAACGTCCTGACTTTC.

The genes are TRBV5-5 and TRBJ1-1; no clear D. The V and J ends lost 2 bases and 1 base respectively, with 9 bases between them. The CDR3 is made up of 14 amino acids. Germline-derived CDR1 and CDR2 are SGHKS and YYEKEE (reference sequence). This chain's CDR3 is CASSFLRKNTEAFF. The DNA for the CDR3 is TGTGCCAGCAGCTTTCTCAGAAAGAACACTGAAGCTTTCTTT. Full variable domain (outside the CDR3, taken from reference TRBV5-5 and TRBJ1-1): DAGVTQSPTHLIKTRGQQVTLRCSPISGHKSVSWYQQVLGQGPQFIFQYYEKEERGRGNFPDRFSARQFPNYSSELNVNALLLGDSALYLCASSFLRKNTEAFFGQGTRLTVV.

This sequence joins TRBV6-2 or TRBV6-3 and TRBJ1-2, with TRBD1 as a possible D gene (5 bases). The CDR3 sequence is 17 residues long. Per germline, CDR1 MNHEY and CDR2 SVGEGT. V shed 7 bases and J shed 10 bases, with 31 bases lying between them. CDR3 amino acids: CASNDRQPTGPLFIYTF. The CDR3 DNA reads TGTGCCAGCAATGACCGACAGCCCACGGGACCCCTTTTTATCTACACCTTC.

This clonotype has a count of ten or more. The chain carries TRBV11-2 and TRBJ2-2; D not certain. The CDR3 spans 15 residues. The V and J ends lost 5 bases and 0 bases respectively, with 10 bases between them. Germline CDR1 and CDR2: SGHAT and FQNNGV. The CDR3 protein is CASSPYTANTGELFF. CDR3 in DNA: TGTGCCAGCAGCCCGTACACCGCGAACACCGGGGAGCTGTTTTTT.

This clonotype was picked up many times. V is TRBV5-1 and J is TRBJ2-2; TRBD1 agrees at 8 bases. The CDR3 length is 18 residues. The trim removed 8 bases at V and 0 bases at J, leaving 15 bases unmatched. Germline CDR1 is SGHRS and CDR2 is YFSETQ. In nucleotides, the CDR3 is TGCGCCAGAGTCGGTTCGGGACAGGCGCTACCGAACACCGGGGAGCTGTTTTTT. Protein product: CARVGSGQALPNTGELFF. Filled out from reference TRBV5-1 and TRBJ2-2, the complete variable domain reads KAGVTQTPRYLIKTRGQQVTLSCSPISGHRSVSWYQQTPGQGLQFLFEYFSETQRNKGNFPGRFSGRQFSNSRSEMNVSTLELGDSALYLCARVGSGQALPNTGELFFGEGSRLTVL.

The chain carries TRBV28 and TRBJ1-3; the D is unclear. The CDR3 has 14 residues. Deletions cut 7 bases from V and 0 bases from J, with 10 bases between. From germline, CDR1 is MDHEN and CDR2 SYDVKM. Here the CDR3 DNA reads TGTGCCAGCAATGAGCAAGGCTCTGGAAACACCATATATTTT. Its protein product is CASNEQGSGNTIYF.

This clonotype was recorded many times. The V and J genes are TRBV2 and TRBJ2-2; TRBD1 matches at 10 bases. The V and J ends lost 0 bases and 2 bases, in that order; junction bases with no gene match: 3. Looked up from germline, CDR1 is SNHLY and CDR2 is FYNNEI. The CDR3 is 17 residues long. The CDR3, as DNA: TGTGCCAGCAGTGAAGCCCGGGACAGGGGCAACACCGGGGAGCTGTTTTTT. Its protein product is CASSEARDRGNTGELFF. The whole variable domain, filled in from reference TRBV2 and TRBJ2-2, reads EPEVTQTPSHQVTQMGQEVILRCVPISNHLYFYWYRQILGQKVEFLVSFYNNEISEKSEIFDDQFSVERPDGSNFTLKIRSTKLEDSAMYFCASSEARDRGNTGELFFGEGSRLTVL.

This clonotype was recorded at least ten times. The chain is built from TRBV3-1 and TRBJ1-1; 9 bases are a match to TRBD1. This CDR3 has 16 amino acids. Trimming took 4 bases from V and 0 from J; bases not matched to a gene: 6. Per the germline V gene, CDR1 is LGHDT and CDR2 is YNNKEL (reference sequence). The CDR3 nucleotides read TGTGCCAGCAGCCGAAAACAGGGGGCCTTGAACACTGAAGCTTTCTTT. Its protein product is CASSRKQGALNTEAFF.

In its sample, this clonotype was seen a few times. The chain has TRBV4-2 and TRBJ2-2; 12 nucleotides line up with TRBD2. V lost 4 bases and J lost 7; bases outside the gene matches: 4. The CDR3 is 15 amino acids. Germline lookup yields CDR1 LGHNA and CDR2 YNFKEQ. CDR3: CASSLRLAGDGELFF. DNA of the CDR3: TGTGCCAGCAGCCTAAGACTAGCGGGAGACGGGGAGCTGTTTTTT.

This clonotype was found many times. This chain joins TRBV2 and TRBJ2-1; 12 positions agree with TRBD2. CDR3 length: 16 residues. Per the germline V gene, CDR1 is SNHLY and CDR2 is FYNNEI. V dropped 5 bases and J dropped 7; count of bases not matched to a gene: 9. For the CDR3, the DNA is TGTGCCAGCAGTCGCCCAAAACTAGCGGGAGGAAATGAGCAGTTCTTC. Translated: CASSRPKLAGGNEQFF.

In its sample, this clonotype was seen a few times. V gene TRBV29-1 combines with J gene TRBJ1-5, with D maybe TRBD1 (5 bases). Germline V gives CDR1 SQVTM, CDR2 ANQGSEA. The CDR3 is 13 amino acids. V was clipped by 4 bases and J by 1 base, with 8 bases between them. The CDR3 here is CSVGQSSNQPQHF. CDR3 DNA sequence: TGCAGCGTTGGACAGAGCAGCAATCAGCCCCAGCATTTT. Together with reference TRBV29-1 and TRBJ1-5, the CDR3 gives the full variable domain: SAVISQKPSRDICQRGTSLTIQCQVDSQVTMMFWYRQQPGQSLTLIATANQGSEATYESGFVIDKFPISRPNLTFSTLTVSNMSPEDSSIYLCSVGQSSNQPQHFGDGTRLSIL.

The table lists this clonotype with a few counts. The gene calls are TRBV6-1 and TRBJ2-2, with TRBD2 identical over 7 bases. The junction had 12 bases not matched to a gene; V was cut back by 6 bases and J by 8 bases. Germline-derived CDR1 and CDR2 are MNHNS and SASEGT. The CDR3 sequence is 15 residues long. The CDR3 DNA sequence: TGTGCCAGCAGGCTGGAAGGGCTAGCGGCAGGGGAGCTGTTTTTT. Protein: CASRLEGLAAGELFF.

This clonotype has ten or more counts. The rearrangement uses TRBV6-1 and TRBJ2-7, with TRBD2 matching over 11 bases. The CDR3 is 16 residues long. The ends lost 5 bases at V and 2 bases at J; junction bases unmatched: 8. Germline assignment: CDR1 MNHNS and CDR2 SASEGT. The CDR3 reads CASSTPSGRTTYEQYF. The CDR3 DNA sequence: TGTGCCAGCAGTACGCCTAGCGGGAGGACGACCTACGAGCAGTACTTC.

The V and J genes are TRBV19 and TRBJ2-7, with a weak D call TRBD2 (5 bases). This CDR3 contains 13 residues. V was pared by 3 bases and J by 3 bases, with 9 bases between. Germline loops: CDR1 LNHDA, CDR2 SQIVND (reference sequence). The CDR3 nucleotides are TGTGCCAGTAGTATGAGGGTCTTCTACGAGCAGTACTTC. Translated, it gives CASSMRVFYEQYF.

This clonotype was found a few times. The chain joins TRBV5-4 to TRBJ2-3; D possibly matches TRBD1 or TRBD2 (5 bases each). The ends were cut back, 5 bases at V and 0 bases at J, with 13 bases in the middle. CDR1 and CDR2 from the germline V gene are SGHNT and YYREEE (reference sequence). CDR3 length equals 15 residues. The CDR3 coding sequence is TGTGCCAGCAGAGCCGGGACGTCTAGCACAGATACGCAGTATTTT. Translating gives CASRAGTSSTDTQYF.

The gene calls are TRBV5-1 and TRBJ2-3, with a tentative D call TRBD2 (6 bases). In germline, CDR1 is SGHRS, CDR2 YFSETQ. This CDR3 region has 16 residues. V lost 0 bases, J lost 5 bases, and 16 bases lay in between. The chain's CDR3 is CASSLAPGARGDTQYF. The CDR3 DNA is TGCGCCAGCAGCTTGGCACCGGGAGCCCGGGGAGATACGCAGTATTTT.

In this sample, this clonotype turned up many times. The gene calls are TRBV29-1 and TRBJ2-1; 7 bases fit TRBD2. CDR3 length: 14 amino acids. Germline CDR1 is SQVTM and CDR2 is ANQGSEA. Trimming cost V 3 bases and J 2 bases; bases outside gene matches: 4. The CDR3 coding sequence is TGCAGCGTTGATCCTAGCGGAACCTACAATGAGCAGTTCTTC. It yields the protein CSVDPSGTYNEQFF.

This clonotype was counted at least ten times. This chain joins TRBV6-6 and TRBJ2-5, with D possibly TRBD1 on 5 matching bases. CDR1 MNHNY and CDR2 SVGAGI come from the germline V gene (reference sequence). CDR3 length: 14 amino acids. Trimming took off 0 bases at V and 2 bases at J, with 7 bases between the two ends. This CDR3 is CASSYSGRQETQYF. The CDR3, as DNA: TGTGCCAGCAGTTACTCGGGGCGGCAAGAGACCCAGTACTTC.

This clonotype has a count of ten or more. This rearrangement joins TRBV12-3 or TRBV12-4 to TRBJ1-1; no definite D call. CDR3 length: 13 amino acids. Trimming shortened V by 5 bases and J by 0 bases, and 7 bases separated the two germline ends. Here the CDR3 reads CASSPIMNTEAFF. The CDR3 DNA reads TGTGCCAGCAGTCCCATCATGAACACTGAAGCTTTCTTT.

In its sample, this clonotype was seen many times. The chain employs TRBV6-1 and TRBJ2-3, with no clear D. V gave up 7 bases and J gave up 0 bases, with 11 bases separating them. This CDR3 contains 14 residues. Germline V CDR1 and CDR2: MNHNS, SASEGT. CDR3 loop: CASTLTPSTDTQYF. The CDR3 DNA is TGTGCCAGCACGTTGACACCTAGCACAGATACGCAGTATTTT.

This clonotype has a handful of counts. V usage is TRBV12-3 or TRBV12-4 and J usage is TRBJ1-1; no firm D call. The CDR3 covers 12 residues. The ends were cut back, 5 bases at V and 0 bases at J, with 4 bases in the middle. The CDR3 protein is CASSGMNTEAFF. In DNA form, the CDR3 reads TGTGCCAGCAGTGGTATGAACACTGAAGCTTTCTTT.

The V and J genes are TRBV15 and TRBJ1-5, with D perhaps matching TRBD1 (5 bases). Germline V gives CDR1 LNHNV, CDR2 YYDKDF (reference sequence). CDR3 length equals 16 residues. V lost 0 bases and J 6 bases, leaving 15 bases between the germline ends. Written as DNA, the CDR3 is TGTGCCACCAGCAGAGATTGGGGGGAAGGAGGTCAGCCCCAGCATTTT. Translation: CATSRDWGEGGQPQHF.

This clonotype was observed a handful of times. The J gene is TRBJ2-3, the V gene TRBV13, with 13 bases aligning to TRBD2. CDR3 length: 20 amino acids. Trimming took 1 base from V and 0 from J; bases not matched to a gene: 10. Germline lookup yields CDR1 PRHDT and CDR2 FYEKMQ (reference sequence). CDR3 sequence reads: CASSLVVTSGRASSTDTQYF. The CDR3 nucleotides are TGTGCCAGCAGCTTAGTAGTAACTAGCGGGAGGGCCAGTAGCACAGATACGCAGTATTTT.

The chain is built from TRBV6-2 or TRBV6-3 and TRBJ2-1, with 15 nucleotides matching TRBD2. Per germline, CDR1 MNHEY and CDR2 SVGEGT. The CDR3 has 18 residues. V dropped 0 bases and J dropped 9; count of bases not matched to a gene: 9. The CDR3 is CASSYSTGLAGGPPEQFF. The CDR3 DNA reads as TGTGCCAGCAGTTACTCGACTGGACTAGCGGGAGGGCCCCCTGAGCAGTTCTTC.

This clonotype was detected ten times or more. The gene calls are TRBV20-1 and TRBJ2-7; 7 bases are shared with TRBD1. CDR1 and CDR2 from the germline V gene are DFQATT and SNEGSKA (reference sequence). V lost 1 base and J lost 6; bases outside the gene matches: 9. The CDR3 has 14 amino acids. The CDR3 DNA reads as TGCAGTGCTAGAGGGGGACCGGACAGGTCCGAGCAGTACTTC. Translated: CSARGGPDRSEQYF.

This clonotype occurred many times. The chain combines TRBV30 with TRBJ1-2; D not resolved. Germline CDR1 and CDR2: GTSNPN and SVGIG (reference sequence). This CDR3 spans 12 amino acids. The V gene lost 7 bases and the J gene lost 4 bases, with 13 bases spanning the gap. The CDR3 loop reads CASQWGSYGYTF. The CDR3 DNA reads TGTGCCTCTCAATGGGGAAGCTATGGCTACACCTTC.

This clonotype was seen repeatedly, ten times or more. J is TRBJ2-7 and V is TRBV7-9, with D tentatively TRBD1 (6 bases). The V end was cut by 5 bases, the J end by 5 bases, with 22 bases between. Germline CDR1 reads SEHNR; CDR2 reads FQNEAQ (reference sequence). The CDR3 extends over 16 amino acids. CDR3 in DNA: TGTGCCAGCAGCATGCCGGGACAAGCAATTTCCCACGAGCAGTACTTC. Amino acid sequence: CASSMPGQAISHEQYF. The complete variable domain, with remaining parts taken from reference TRBV7-9 and TRBJ2-7, reads DTGVSQNPRHKITKRGQNVTFRCDPISEHNRLYWYRQTLGQGPEFLTYFQNEAQLEKSRLLSDRFSAERPKGSFSTLEIQRTEQGDSAMYLCASSMPGQAISHEQYFGPGTRLTVT.